This TCR beta chain originates from a study of Graves' ophthalmopathy and Graves' hyperthyroidism. Unmatched junction bases numbered 12, after V lost 7 bases and J lost 2 bases. Germline CDR1 reads LNHDA; CDR2 reads SQIVND (reference sequence). The CDR3 contains 16 residues. RNA transcripts were the template, and TCR beta CDR3 regions were amplified from them. Second-round multiplex PCR came after a first-round RT-PCR that employed HTBI primers. TCRdb itself ran the multiplex PCR reads through MiXCR, one entry per CDR3 protein. Here the sample spans about 600,000 distinct CDR3 sequences, roughly 39% being singletons.

V gene TRBV19 combines with J gene TRBJ1-2; 8 positions agree with TRBD1. Sequenced: peripheral blood or thyroid tissue (not recorded which). The receptor comes from an adult man with Graves' hyperthyroidism. The CDR3 protein is CASTPTGGTANYGYTF. In nucleotides, the CDR3 is TGTGCCAGTACTCCTACAGGGGGGACCGCAAACTATGGCTACACCTTC.